This passage covers 16 T cell receptor beta chains from one sample sequenced in a study of T cells in Graves' hyperthyroidism and ophthalmopathy (dated by TCRdb to about 2019). The protocol used for the library was multiplex PCR. Instrument used: Illumina HiSeq 2000. TCR beta CDR3 regions were amplified from RNA transcripts. A first-round RT-PCR of the TCR CDR3 used the HTBI primer set with the Qiagen OneStep RT-PCR kit. Clones were called with MiXCR by TCRdb after fastp trimmed the public reads at Q25, and only in-frame beta chains were retained. Rows matching on CDR3 protein sequence are summarized as one entry with the most common DNA and genes. The sample records 550,000 to 650,000 distinct CDR3 sequences, more than 11% of which are singletons. 5.8% of the sample comes from the top ten. The sample comprised blood. The receptors stem from a woman in her thirties with Graves' hyperthyroidism that later progressed to Graves' ophthalmopathy.

CDR3 amino acids: CASSPTSGRASTDTQYF. The CDR3, as DNA: TGCGCCAGCAGTCCCACTAGCGGGAGGGCTAGCACAGATACGCAGTATTTT. The chain couples TRBV5-1 to TRBJ2-3; TRBD2 matches at 13 bases. CDR3 length: 17 residues. V shed 5 bases and J 0 bases; nucleotides not matched to a gene: 6. CDR1 SGHRS and CDR2 YFSETQ come from the germline V gene.

This clonotype was recorded at least ten times. The rearrangement uses TRBV7-9 and TRBJ1-5; D is perhaps TRBD1 (6 bases). V was trimmed by 4 bases and J by 5 bases, leaving 9 bases between them. The CDR3 contains 13 residues. The germline gives CDR1 SEHNR, CDR2 FQNEAQ (reference sequence). Written as DNA, the CDR3 is TGTGCCAGCAGCTGGGGGGCGGATCAGCCCCAGCATTTT. Translated, it gives CASSWGADQPQHF.

In this sample, this clonotype turned up many times. This rearrangement joins TRBV6-2 or TRBV6-3 to TRBJ2-3, with D perhaps matching TRBD2 (5 bases). Looked up from germline, CDR1 is MNHEY and CDR2 is SVGEGT. The CDR3 sequence is 12 residues long. V dropped 8 bases and J dropped 6 bases, with 12 bases sitting between them. Here the CDR3 DNA reads TGTGCCAGCGGGAGCGTGGGTGATACGCAGTATTTT. Translated: CASGSVGDTQYF.

In its sample, this clonotype was seen many times. CDR3 nucleotides: TGTGCCAGCAGCCAAGAGAGGTGGCAGCCCCAGCATTTT. It encodes CASSQERWQPQHF. The chain combines TRBV3-1 with TRBJ1-5, with D unclear. The CDR3 has 13 residues. V lost 0 bases, J lost 7 bases, and 7 bases lay in between. The germline gives CDR1 LGHDT, CDR2 YNNKEL (reference sequence). Full variable domain (rest looked up from reference TRBV3-1 and TRBJ1-5): DTAVSQTPKYLVTQMGNDKSIKCEQNLGHDTMYWYKQDSKKFLKIMFSYNNKELIINETVPNRFSPKSPDKAHLNLHINSLELGDSAVYFCASSQERWQPQHFGDGTRLSIL.

This clonotype occurred many times. The chain is built from TRBV14 and TRBJ2-7, with a weak D call TRBD2 (6 bases). The CDR3 has 13 residues. V was cut by 6 bases and J by 6 bases, with 15 bases left in between. Germline CDR1 reads SGHDN; CDR2 reads FVKESK. The CDR3 bases are TGTGCCAGCAGTCCGCGGGGATATGGCGAGCAGTACTTC. Amino acids: CASSPRGYGEQYF.

Ten or more counts support this clonotype. The J gene is TRBJ1-1, the V gene TRBV30, with D maybe TRBD1 (6 bases). The CDR3 is 15 amino acids. Per the germline V gene, CDR1 is GTSNPN and CDR2 is SVGIG (reference sequence). Trimming removed 3 bases at V and 0 bases at J, with 14 bases between. The CDR3 DNA reads as TGTGCCTGGAGGGGAACCGGGACATTGAACACTGAAGCTTTCTTT. Translation: CAWRGTGTLNTEAFF.

This clonotype was seen at least ten times. The rearrangement joins TRBV29-1 to TRBJ1-1, with D tentatively TRBD1 (6 bases). Germline values: CDR1 SQVTM, CDR2 ANQGSEA. The ends were cut back, 7 bases at V and 0 bases at J, with 18 bases in the middle. The CDR3 contains 15 residues. The CDR3 spells CSGSQGSLMNTEAFF. The CDR3 nucleotides read TGCAGCGGCTCCCAGGGGAGTCTCATGAACACTGAAGCTTTCTTT.

This clonotype has only a few counts. This sequence joins TRBV4-1 and TRBJ2-1, with a possible D match to TRBD2 (6 bases). This CDR3 spans 15 amino acids. Trimming pared 5 bases from V and 1 base from J, leaving 12 bases between. Germline CDR1 and CDR2: MGHRA and YSYEKL. CDR3: CASSVADRSYNEQFF. The CDR3 DNA is TGCGCCAGCAGCGTAGCGGATAGGTCCTACAATGAGCAGTTCTTC.

This clonotype was observed many times. The chain is built from TRBV2 and TRBJ2-3, with D possibly being TRBD2 (5 bases). The germline gives CDR1 SNHLY, CDR2 FYNNEI. The CDR3 is 14 residues long. Between the trimmed V and J ends, which lost 7 bases and 5 bases, there was a span of 16 bases. The CDR3 here is CASKLLVVQDTQYF. The CDR3 region has the DNA TGTGCCAGCAAACTACTAGTTGTACAAGATACGCAGTATTTT. Based on the CDR3 plus reference TRBV2 and TRBJ2-3, the full variable domain is EPEVTQTPSHQVTQMGQEVILRCVPISNHLYFYWYRQILGQKVEFLVSFYNNEISEKSEIFDDQFSVERPDGSNFTLKIRSTKLEDSAMYFCASKLLVVQDTQYFGPGTRLTVL.

This clonotype has at least ten counts. The CDR3 nucleotides are TGTGCCAGCAGCTTAGCGGGAGGGCAGGGAGATACGCAGTATTTT. Its protein is CASSLAGGQGDTQYF. The chain is built from TRBV7-6 and TRBJ2-3; TRBD2 agrees at 7 bases. The CDR3 covers 15 residues. The V segment lost 0 bases and the J segment 5 bases; nucleotides outside the gene matches: 5. In germline, CDR1 is SGHVS, CDR2 FNYEAQ.

This clonotype has ten or more counts. The chain uses TRBV6-1 and TRBJ1-4, with 8 bases that match TRBD1. Germline V CDR1 and CDR2: MNHNS, SASEGT. This CDR3 is 13 amino acids long. J was trimmed by 8 bases and V by 6 bases; bases with no gene match: 5. CDR3 protein: CASRGTGREKLFF. CDR3 in DNA: TGTGCCAGCAGGGGGACAGGTCGCGAAAAACTGTTTTTT.

This clonotype was seen many times. The chain links TRBV20-1 to TRBJ1-4; D gene unclear. This CDR3 is 15 amino acids long. Germline-derived CDR1 and CDR2 are DFQATT and SNEGSKA (reference sequence). The V and J ends lost 0 bases and 4 bases respectively, with 12 bases between them. DNA for the CDR3: TGCAGTGCTAGAGATGGTAAAGGGATTAATGAAAAACTGTTTTTT. This encodes CSARDGKGINEKLFF.

The CDR3 DNA follows: TGTGCCAGTGAAGGAGTTGGTGGGCCCTACGAGCAGTACTTC. This translates into CASEGVGGPYEQYF. The V call is TRBV19, the J call TRBJ2-7; D not resolved. The CDR3 runs 14 residues. Per germline, CDR1 LNHDA and CDR2 SQIVND (reference sequence). Trimming removed 8 bases from V and 2 bases from J, with 16 bases in between.

DNA of the CDR3: TGTGCCAGCAGCTTAGATGGGGGGGTTCCAGATACGCAGTATTTT. Residues: CASSLDGGVPDTQYF. This sequence joins TRBV11-3 and TRBJ2-3; 7 bases agree with TRBD2. The V segment lost 0 bases and the J segment 4 bases; nucleotides outside the gene matches: 4. The germline gives CDR1 SGHNT, CDR2 YENEEA. This CDR3 region has 15 residues.

This clonotype was seen repeatedly, ten times or more. The V and J genes are TRBV12-3 or TRBV12-4 and TRBJ1-6, with a tentative D call TRBD1 (5 bases). This CDR3 has 15 residues. V lost 6 bases and J 10 bases, leaving 19 bases between the germline ends. The CDR3 loop reads CASSPGTGWSSPLHF. CDR3 DNA: TGTGCCAGCAGCCCCGGGACGGGATGGTCCTCACCCCTCCACTTT.

This clonotype has ten or more counts. The rearrangement uses TRBV29-1 and TRBJ1-2; 11 bases are shared with TRBD1. Losses at the gene ends were 5 bases for V and 7 bases for J; bases not matched to a gene: 15. The CDR3 is made up of 16 amino acids. The germline CDR1 and CDR2 sequences are SQVTM and ANQGSEA. In nucleotides, the CDR3 is TGCAGCGTTTTAGAGGGACAGGGGGTAGTATTTATTGGCTACACCTTC. This translates into CSVLEGQGVVFIGYTF.